Below are 7 T cell receptor beta chains sequenced from a single sample in a study of cytomegalovirus exposure and HLA in healthy donors. The primer mix had 60 Vbeta and 13 Jbeta primers. TCRdb's table, derived via immunoSEQ multiplex PCR, lists solely in-frame clones and lacks some. The sample has 200,000 to 300,000 clones; roughly 86% are singletons. Sample: PBMCs. The receptors were sampled from a woman in her thirties or forties in good health and CMV-seropositive.

This clone was detected a few times. The chain uses TRBV25-1 and TRBJ1-1; tentatively, D is TRBD1 (5 bases). CDR1 and CDR2 (germline): MGHDK, SYGVNS. Trimming left V 11 bases short and J 7 bases short, with 11 bases between. This CDR3 has 10 residues. The CDR3 spells CAQGGREAFF. The CDR3 DNA is TGTGCCCAGGGAGGTCGTGAAGCTTTCTTT.

The V gene is TRBV7-2, the J gene TRBJ1-1; D not certain. CDR1 is SGHTA and CDR2 is FQGNSA in the germline V gene. The CDR3 consists of 14 residues. Trimming pared 5 bases from V and 5 bases from J, leaving 15 bases between. The CDR3 reads CASSPAPPGTEAFF. The CDR3 DNA reads TGTGCCAGCAGCCCAGCGCCTCCTGGAACTGAAGCTTTCTTT.

The gene calls are TRBV2 and TRBJ2-7; TRBD2 agrees at 13 bases. CDR1 and CDR2 from the germline V gene are SNHLY and FYNNEI. CDR3 length: 17 residues. Trimming took 6 bases from V and 3 from J; bases not matched to a gene: 11. This chain's CDR3 is CASRETGGLAGNYEQYF. In nucleotides, the CDR3 is TGTGCCAGCAGGGAGACAGGGGGACTAGCGGGAAACTACGAGCAGTACTTC.

The chain employs TRBV19 and TRBJ1-4, with D possibly TRBD1 on 6 matching bases. The germline CDR1 and CDR2 sequences are LNHDA and SQIVND (reference sequence). This CDR3 has 16 amino acids. The V gene lost 5 bases and the J gene lost 6 bases, with 19 bases spanning the gap. The CDR3 sequence: CASSRGGEGEHEKLFF. The CDR3 DNA reads TGTGCCAGTAGTCGGGGGGGCGAGGGAGAGCATGAAAAACTGTTTTTT.

This clone was observed a single time. The V and J genes are TRBV27 and TRBJ2-7; 10 bases align to TRBD2. The trim removed 3 bases at V and 4 bases at J, leaving 9 bases unmatched. The CDR3 is 16 residues long. Germline CDR1 reads MNHEY; CDR2 reads SMNVEV (reference sequence). CDR3 DNA sequence: TGTGCCAGCAGTTTGGGACTAGCGTTGGGTGTATACGAGCAGTACTTC. Translated: CASSLGLALGVYEQYF.

Note on this clone: This sample also contains other DNA sequences that code for the same CDR3. J is TRBJ2-7 and V is TRBV7-2, with 11 nucleotides matching TRBD2. Per germline, CDR1 SGHTA and CDR2 FQGNSA. V lost 2 bases, J lost 0 bases, and 6 bases stayed unmatched. The CDR3 has 17 amino acids. The CDR3 coding sequence is TGTGCCAGCAGCTTAACTAGCGGGAGCCCGAGCTCCTACGAGCAGTACTTC. Amino acids: CASSLTSGSPSSYEQYF.

This clone showed up just a few times. The chain carries TRBV4-2 and TRBJ1-1, with TRBD1 identical over 8 bases. The CDR3 spans 16 residues. V was clipped by 3 bases and J by 5 bases; unmatched bases: 11. Germline values: CDR1 LGHNA, CDR2 YNFKEQ. The CDR3 loop reads CASSHDPAGGNTEAFF. CDR3 DNA sequence: TGTGCCAGCAGCCATGACCCAGCAGGGGGCAATACTGAAGCTTTCTTT.